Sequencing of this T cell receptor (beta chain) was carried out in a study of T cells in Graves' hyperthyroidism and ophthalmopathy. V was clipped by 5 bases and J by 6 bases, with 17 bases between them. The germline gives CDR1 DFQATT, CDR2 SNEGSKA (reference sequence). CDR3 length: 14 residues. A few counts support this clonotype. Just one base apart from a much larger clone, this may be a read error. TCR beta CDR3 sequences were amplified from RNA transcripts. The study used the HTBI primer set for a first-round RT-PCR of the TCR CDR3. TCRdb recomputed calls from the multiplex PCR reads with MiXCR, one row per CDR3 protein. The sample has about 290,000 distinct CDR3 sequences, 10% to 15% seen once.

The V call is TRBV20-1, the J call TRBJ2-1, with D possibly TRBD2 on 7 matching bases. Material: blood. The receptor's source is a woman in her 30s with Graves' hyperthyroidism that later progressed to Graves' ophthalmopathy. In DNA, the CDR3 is TGCAGTGCTGGAGCGGGGAGGGGGACCAATGAGCAGTTCTTC. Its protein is CSAGAGRGTNEQFF.